The source of this T cell receptor (beta chain) is a study of OX40 agonist ivuxolimab in advanced cancers. Looking at the study overall: The group had a mean age of about 64 years, ranged from roughly 23 to 85, and was 80% to 90% male.

Comment on this clone: Its antigen is unknown.

The CDR3 consists of 14 residues. J lost 6 bases, V lost 4 bases, and 7 bases had no gene match. Germline CDR1 is SGHRS and CDR2 is YFSETQ. The study's findings and limits: Compared with others, partial responders at 0.1-3.0 mg/kg displayed clonal expansion among the lowest.

Clones were read by immunoSEQ multiplex PCR, and TCRdb kept only the in-frame ones, dropping some. This table holds roughly 80,000 clones, 90% to 95% found once. The sample consisted of CD4+ or CD8+ T cells sorted from blood, taken in a trial of the OX40 agonist ivuxolimab. The chain joins TRBV5-1 to TRBJ1-2; 9 bases map to TRBD1. This clonotype was obtained from an adult with an advanced solid tumor such as melanoma, head and neck, liver or kidney cancer. DNA of the CDR3: TGCGCCAGCAGCCTTACGGACAGGGGACATGGCTACACCTTC. It specifies CASSLTDRGHGYTF.